This T cell receptor beta chain derives from a study of blood T cell repertoires in COVID-19. The table came from immunoSEQ multiplex PCR; TCRdb's copy has only in-frame clones and leaves some out. The sample has around 70,000 clones; 80% are singletons. The sequencing input was peripheral blood. The receptor was derived from a human donor in a cohort sampled during active COVID-19.

CDR3 nucleotides: TGTGCCAGCAGCAAATTATTAGGGGGCGGACGTATCCCCTACAATGAGCAGTTCTTC. This translates into CASSKLLGGGRIPYNEQFF. The chain joins TRBV7-2 to TRBJ2-1, with 7 positions matching TRBD1. The CDR3 has 19 residues. CDR1 is SGHTA, CDR2 FQGNSA, per germline. V shed 5 bases, J shed 2 bases, and the junction held 18 bases outside the gene matches.